One and the same sample provided the 25 T cell receptor beta chains below, sequenced in a study of T cell responses to AZD1222 COVID-19 vaccine (dated by TCRdb to about 2021). The method behind the library was the immunoSEQ multiplex PCR assay. The immuneACCESS repertoire file appears here via TCRdb, limited to in-frame rearrangements. These files lack a portion of the clones; in checked studies, under half of the deficit traces to unresolved V genes, and the cause of the others is not known. The table for this sample lists roughly 160,000 clones; about 90% of them were counted only once. The ten largest clonotypes hold 1% to 1.5% of the sample. The sample's time point label, in plain terms: about 28 days (+/-7) after the second vaccine dose. The sample in question was peripheral blood, obtained 28 days after the second AZD1222 dose. The receptor source for this set is an adult who received the AZD1222 COVID-19 vaccine.

V usage is TRBV6-1 and J usage is TRBJ1-1; D is possibly TRBD1 (5 bases). Germline V gives CDR1 MNHNS, CDR2 SASEGT. The CDR3 is made up of 13 amino acids. V was pared by 1 base and J by 6 bases, with 9 bases between. The DNA of the CDR3 is TGTGCCAGCAGTGAAGTTCGGGACTCTGAAGCTTTCTTT. This translates into CASSEVRDSEAFF.

The V gene is TRBV4-3, the J gene TRBJ1-3; no clear D gene. With 3 bases removed from V and 1 base from J, the gap between germline ends came to 4 bases. CDR3 size: 13 residues. The V gene's germline CDR1 is LGHNA and CDR2 YSLEER. The CDR3 DNA follows: TGCGCCAGCAGCCATCGATCTGGAAACACCATATATTTT. It is translated as CASSHRSGNTIYF.

The V gene is TRBV6-6, the J gene TRBJ1-5; no firm D call. The CDR3 loop spans 16 amino acids. Germline CDR1 MNHNY, CDR2 SVGAGI (reference sequence). The V end lost 3 bases, the J end lost 3 bases, and 15 bases lay between the germline ends. CDR3: CASSYLRRSVNQPQHF. For the CDR3, the DNA is TGTGCCAGCAGTTATCTGCGGAGGTCGGTCAATCAGCCCCAGCATTTT.

The chain has TRBV6-2 or TRBV6-3 and TRBJ1-2; TRBD1 matches 9 bases. There are 15 residues in the CDR3. Germline CDR1 and CDR2: MNHEY and SVGEGT. V was clipped by 2 bases and J by 2 bases; unmatched bases: 3. The CDR3 reads CASSYPGQGNYGYTF. In DNA, the CDR3 is TGTGCCAGCAGTTACCCAGGACAGGGGAACTATGGCTACACCTTC.

This clone occurred once. V gene TRBV7-9 combines with J gene TRBJ2-7, with 7 bases aligning to TRBD1. CDR1 is SEHNR and CDR2 is FQNEAQ in the germline V gene (reference sequence). The CDR3 covers 13 residues. J was trimmed by 3 bases and V by 6 bases; bases with no gene match: 5. The CDR3 loop is CASSSRTGYEQYF. The CDR3 nucleotides read TGTGCCAGCAGTTCCAGGACAGGCTACGAGCAGTACTTC.

This clone was seen once. V is TRBV27 and J is TRBJ1-6, with D unclear. CDR1 and CDR2 from the germline V gene are MNHEY and SMNVEV (reference sequence). The CDR3 has 12 residues. The germline V and J ends were trimmed by 5 bases and 14 bases, with 13 bases remaining between them. CDR3: CASSLELGTLHF. The CDR3 nucleotides are TGTGCCAGCAGTCTCGAACTGGGGACCCTCCACTTT.

This clone appeared a few times. The chain links TRBV18 to TRBJ1-4; D gene unclear. Germline V gene data show CDR1 as KGHSH and CDR2 as LQKENI. The CDR3 sequence is 19 residues long. The V end was cut by 0 bases, the J end by 0 bases, with 17 bases between. In DNA form, the CDR3 reads TGTGCCAGCTCACCACCGCCCGTGGGATATCCCGCAACTAATGAAAAACTGTTTTTT. Amino acid sequence: CASSPPPVGYPATNEKLFF.

The chain recombines TRBV5-1 with TRBJ2-7, with 13 nucleotides matching TRBD2. Germline CDR1 and CDR2: SGHRS and YFSETQ. The V gene end was trimmed by 4 bases and the J gene end by 2 bases; junction bases not matched to a gene: 6. The CDR3 runs to 16 residues. The CDR3 nucleotides read TGCGCCAGCAGCAAACTAGCGGGGGGGGACCCCTACGAGCAGTACTTC. Encoded protein: CASSKLAGGDPYEQYF.

This chain joins TRBV5-6 and TRBJ1-5, with 7 bases matching TRBD1. V was pared by 2 bases and J by 2 bases, with 7 bases of the junction left unmatched. CDR3 length equals 16 residues. CDR1 and CDR2 (germline): SGHDT, YYEEEE. As DNA, the CDR3 is TGTGCCAGCAGCTTCTCGACAGGGTCTGGCAATCAGCCCCAGCATTTT. Residues: CASSFSTGSGNQPQHF.

The chain uses TRBV25-1 and TRBJ1-2; D is possibly TRBD1 (6 bases). The CDR3 is made up of 12 amino acids. Per germline, CDR1 MGHDK and CDR2 SYGVNS. Deletions cut 4 bases from V and 4 bases from J, with 7 bases between. CDR3 sequence reads: CASSGQVYGYTF. CDR3 sequence (DNA): TGTGCCAGCAGTGGACAGGTCTATGGCTACACCTTC.

The V call is TRBV7-8, the J call TRBJ2-7; 12 nucleotides align to TRBD2. The CDR3 consists of 18 residues. Germline values: CDR1 SGHVS, CDR2 FQNEAQ. V shed 6 bases, J shed 6 bases, and the junction held 18 bases outside the gene matches. The chain's CDR3 is CASSRNLGTSGLSGEQYF. DNA of the CDR3: TGTGCCAGCAGTCGTAACCTTGGGACTAGCGGGCTTTCGGGCGAGCAGTACTTC.

This clone occurred once. J is TRBJ2-2 and V is TRBV7-6; tentative D call: TRBD2 (5 bases). The CDR3 length is 14 residues. The germline gives CDR1 SGHVS, CDR2 FNYEAQ. V was pared by 7 bases and J by 1 base, with 10 bases between. The CDR3 DNA sequence: TGTGCCAGCACGGCTCGGGGGAACACCGGGGAGCTGTTTTTT. Translated, it gives CASTARGNTGELFF.

The V gene is TRBV6-6, the J gene TRBJ1-1; D not certain. Per the germline V gene, CDR1 is MNHNY and CDR2 is SVGAGI (reference sequence). The CDR3 totals 12 residues. The V end lost 5 bases, the J end lost 7 bases, and 11 bases lay between the germline ends. Here the CDR3 reads CASSLMGSEAFF. The CDR3 region has the DNA TGTGCCAGCAGTCTTATGGGTAGTGAAGCTTTCTTT.

The count of this clone is one. The gene calls are TRBV12-3 or TRBV12-4 and TRBJ1-2, with D uncertain. The V end lost 4 bases, the J end lost 4 bases, and 4 bases lay between the germline ends. The CDR3 has 11 residues. The CDR3 region is CASSSTYGYTF. Here the CDR3 DNA reads TGTGCCAGCAGTTCAACCTATGGCTACACCTTC.

The chain joins TRBV7-9 to TRBJ1-2; D remains unclear. Germline-derived CDR1 and CDR2 are SEHNR and FQNEAQ (reference sequence). Trimming cost V 1 base and J 8 bases, with 14 bases left between them. The CDR3 loop spans 14 amino acids. The DNA for the CDR3 is TGTGCCAGCAGCTTAGAGGCGGGTGGCGGGGGCTACACCTTC. This codes for CASSLEAGGGGYTF.

This chain uses TRBV7-2 with TRBJ2-3, with D possibly called TRBD1 or TRBD2 (5 bases each). Germline V gives CDR1 SGHTA, CDR2 FQGNSA. V gave up 0 bases and J gave up 4 bases, with 11 bases separating them. There are 15 residues in the CDR3. In DNA form, the CDR3 reads TGTGCCAGCAGCTTAGCGGGACGGGTTGCAGATACGCAGTATTTT. Protein: CASSLAGRVADTQYF.

V is TRBV23-1 and J is TRBJ2-6, with D possibly TRBD1 on 5 matching bases. TRBV23-1 is assigned to the ORF class and has an uncertain function. CDR3 size: 16 residues. Between the trimmed V and J ends, which lost 3 bases and 0 bases, there was a span of 9 bases. CDR3 in amino acids: CASSHGHPSGANVLTF. Here the CDR3 DNA reads TGCGCCAGCAGTCATGGACACCCCTCTGGGGCCAACGTCCTGACTTTC.

The genes are TRBV19 and TRBJ2-3; 7 bases align to TRBD2. This CDR3 has 16 amino acids. Per the germline V gene, CDR1 is LNHDA and CDR2 is SQIVND (reference sequence). The trim removed 7 bases at V and 0 bases at J, leaving 10 bases unmatched. CDR3 bases: TGTGCCAGTAAATCAACTGGGCGGGGGAGCACAGATACGCAGTATTTT. It is translated as CASKSTGRGSTDTQYF.

The V call is TRBV10-2, the J call TRBJ1-1; D gene ambiguous. V was clipped by 2 bases and J by 8 bases, with 12 bases between them. The CDR3 has 13 amino acids. Germline V CDR1 and CDR2: WSHSY, SAAADI. CDR3 nucleotides: TGCGCCAGCAGTGAGGGGCCTCAAGGGGAAGCTTTCTTT. Amino acids: CASSEGPQGEAFF.

The V call is TRBV21-1, the J call TRBJ1-5; TRBD1, the table's D call, lacks a check against the DNA. TRBV21-1 has pseudogene status. There are 13 residues in the CDR3. The CDR3 region is CASSDRDNQPQHF. In DNA form, the CDR3 reads TGTGCCAGCAGCGACAGGGACAATCAGCCCCAGCATTTT.

This clone occurred a few times. J is TRBJ2-7 and V is TRBV3-1 (or the pseudogene TRBV3-2); perhaps TRBD1 as D (5 bases). CDR3 length: 16 amino acids. Germline CDR1 reads LGHDT; CDR2 reads YNNKEL (reference sequence). V was cut by 1 base and J by 4 bases, with 17 bases left in between. CDR3 nucleotides: TGTGCCAGCAGCCAAGGACAGATTCTCCAGAATTACGAGCAGTACTTC. Protein sequence: CASSQGQILQNYEQYF.

This chain joins TRBV18 and TRBJ2-3; D is possibly TRBD1 or TRBD2 (5 bases each). This CDR3 spans 18 amino acids. Germline V gene sequence: CDR1 KGHSH, CDR2 LQKENI. Trimming stripped 4 bases from V and 4 bases from J, with 24 bases between. CDR3 amino acids: CASSLTDTGTQPSDTQYF. In nucleotides, the CDR3 is TGTGCCAGCTCACTAACTGACACCGGGACCCAGCCTTCAGATACGCAGTATTTT.

The chain has TRBV5-4 and TRBJ2-7; the match to TRBD1 covers 10 bases. This CDR3 comprises 15 residues. Trimming removed 0 bases from V and 6 bases from J; junction bases left unmatched: 6. Germline V gene sequence: CDR1 SGHNT, CDR2 YYREEE (reference sequence). The CDR3 is CASSLAGGQGSEQYF. CDR3 nucleotides: TGTGCCAGCAGCTTGGCCGGGGGACAGGGGTCCGAGCAGTACTTC.

This sequence joins TRBV7-2 and TRBJ1-2; D uncertain. CDR1 is SGHTA and CDR2 is FQGNSA in the germline V gene. Trimming stripped 0 bases from V and 0 bases from J, with 5 bases between. CDR3 length equals 14 residues. The CDR3 DNA follows: TGTGCCAGCAGCTTAGCAGCCGCTAACTATGGCTACACCTTC. This translates into CASSLAAANYGYTF.

V gene TRBV4-2 combines with J gene TRBJ1-1, with a weak D call TRBD1 (5 bases). The CDR3 length is 15 residues. The V and J ends lost 6 bases and 1 base respectively, with 15 bases between them. The V gene's germline CDR1 is LGHNA and CDR2 YNFKEQ. In DNA form, the CDR3 reads TGTGCCAGCAGGGGGGTATGGAGCAAGAACACTGAAGCTTTCTTT. Its protein product is CASRGVWSKNTEAFF.